This passage covers 27 T cell receptor beta chains from one sample sequenced in a study of cytomegalovirus exposure and HLA in healthy donors. This PCR relied on a set of 60 Vbeta primers and 13 Jbeta primers. The protocol was immunoSEQ multiplex PCR, while the TCRdb copy is restricted to in-frame clones and leaves out a portion. In all, the sample yields 100,000 to 150,000 clones. The sequencing sample was made of PBMCs. These receptors originate from a man aged 30-40 years in good health and CMV-seronegative.

The J gene is TRBJ2-5, the V gene TRBV10-1; TRBD2 matches at 7 bases. The CDR3 is 13 residues long. Germline V gene data show CDR1 as WNHNN and CDR2 as SYGVQD (reference sequence). V lost 3 bases, J lost 2 bases, and 0 bases stayed unmatched. The CDR3 DNA follows: TGCGCCAGCAGTGAAGCGGGGCAAGAGACCCAGTACTTC. Its translation is CASSEAGQETQYF.

This chain uses TRBV6-6 with TRBJ2-1; the D gene is possibly TRBD1 (6 bases). Germline V gives CDR1 MNHNY, CDR2 SVGAGI (reference sequence). V lost 6 bases, J lost 5 bases, and 17 bases lay in between. The CDR3 is made up of 15 amino acids. The DNA of the CDR3 is TGTGCCAGCAGCTTTAGGGGGAGCCCCAACAATGAGCAGTTCTTC. This gives the protein CASSFRGSPNNEQFF.

V is TRBV13 and J is TRBJ2-5; D gene ambiguous. This CDR3 region has 13 residues. Trimming took 1 base from V and 3 from J, leaving 6 bases between them. Germline CDR1 PRHDT, CDR2 FYEKMQ (reference sequence). DNA for the CDR3: TGTGCCAGCAGCTTAGTCCGCGAAGAGACCCAGTACTTC. Translated: CASSLVREETQYF.

The chain recombines TRBV7-2 with TRBJ2-7; TRBD2 aligns across 11 bases. The junction had 7 bases not matched to a gene; V was cut back by 2 bases and J by 7 bases. Per germline, CDR1 SGHTA and CDR2 FQGNSA. The CDR3 contains 15 residues. CDR3 coding DNA: TGTGCCAGCAGCTTACGGCTAGCGGGAGGAATGGAGCAGTACTTC. As protein: CASSLRLAGGMEQYF.

CDR3 in DNA: TGCGCCAGCAGTACGGGACTAGCGGACACCGGGGAGCTGTTTTTT. This codes for CASSTGLADTGELFF. V usage is TRBV10-1 and J usage is TRBJ2-2, with 11 bases that match TRBD2. This CDR3 region has 15 residues. V gave up 5 bases and J gave up 3 bases; unmatched junction bases: 2. Per the germline V gene, CDR1 is WNHNN and CDR2 is SYGVQD (reference sequence).

The V and J genes are TRBV19 and TRBJ2-5; a possible D gene is TRBD2 (7 bases). The V end was cut by 8 bases, the J end by 2 bases, with 12 bases between. The CDR3 has 13 amino acids. Germline lookup yields CDR1 LNHDA and CDR2 SQIVND (reference sequence). This CDR3 reads CASARGGQETQYF. Here the CDR3 DNA reads TGTGCCAGTGCCAGGGGAGGGCAAGAGACCCAGTACTTC. The complete variable domain, with remaining parts taken from reference TRBV19 and TRBJ2-5, reads DGGITQSPKYLFRKEGQNVTLSCEQNLNHDAMYWYRQDPGQGLRLIYYSQIVNDFQKGDIAEGYSVSREKKESFPLTVTSAQKNPTAFYLCASARGGQETQYFGPGTRLLVL.

This chain uses TRBV30 with TRBJ1-5; D call uncertain. Trimming cost V 0 bases and J 4 bases, with 7 bases left between them. This CDR3 region has 13 residues. CDR1 and CDR2 (germline): GTSNPN, SVGIG (reference sequence). CDR3 amino acids: CAWSVQRNQPQHF. In DNA, the CDR3 is TGTGCCTGGAGTGTACAAAGAAATCAGCCCCAGCATTTT.

The rearrangement uses TRBV19 and TRBJ1-5; 8 nucleotides align to TRBD1. Trimming took 5 bases from V and 6 from J; bases not matched to a gene: 3. The germline CDR1 and CDR2 sequences are LNHDA and SQIVND (reference sequence). The CDR3 is made up of 13 amino acids. The CDR3, as DNA: TGTGCCAGTAGTCAGGGGGCCCTTCAGCCCCAGCATTTT. Translated: CASSQGALQPQHF.

Details on this clone: The same CDR3 is also encoded by other DNA sequences in this sample. The chain carries TRBV7-9 and TRBJ2-1, with 7 bases that match TRBD1. Germline values: CDR1 SEHNR, CDR2 FQNEAQ (reference sequence). This CDR3 has 15 residues. J was trimmed by 1 base and V by 4 bases; bases with no gene match: 4. The CDR3 reads CASSSPDRSYNEQFF. The CDR3 DNA is TGTGCCAGCAGCTCCCCGGACAGGTCCTACAATGAGCAGTTCTTC.

The CDR3: CASSLGQRNTEAFF. DNA for the CDR3: TGTGCCAGCAGCTTAGGTCAGCGGAACACTGAAGCTTTCTTT. The chain recombines TRBV7-2 with TRBJ1-1; D gene uncertain. The CDR3 sequence is 14 residues long. The V end was cut by 1 base, the J end by 1 base, with 7 bases between. Looked up from germline, CDR1 is SGHTA and CDR2 is FQGNSA. Full variable domain (missing parts from reference TRBV7-2 and TRBJ1-1): GAGVSQSPSNKVTEKGKDVELRCDPISGHTALYWYRQSLGQGLEFLIYFQGNSAPDKSGLPSDRFSAERTGGSVSTLTIQRTQQEDSAVYLCASSLGQRNTEAFFGQGTRLTVV.

V usage is TRBV19 and J usage is TRBJ2-1, with 9 bases aligning to TRBD2. There are 14 residues in the CDR3. In germline, CDR1 is LNHDA, CDR2 SQIVND (reference sequence). After removal of 4 bases from V and 6 bases from J, the junction contained 4 bases not matched to a gene. CDR3 sequence (DNA): TGTGCCAGTAGTAGGACTAGCGACGGCAATGAGCAGTTCTTC. Its protein is CASSRTSDGNEQFF. Variable domain in full (rest from reference TRBV19 and TRBJ2-1): DGGITQSPKYLFRKEGQNVTLSCEQNLNHDAMYWYRQDPGQGLRLIYYSQIVNDFQKGDIAEGYSVSREKKESFPLTVTSAQKNPTAFYLCASSRTSDGNEQFFGPGTRLTVL.

The chain links TRBV19 to TRBJ1-3, with D possibly matching TRBD1 (6 bases). This CDR3 is built from 16 residues. Germline V gene lookup returns CDR1 LNHDA and CDR2 SQIVND (reference sequence). V lost 6 bases and J 4 bases, leaving 19 bases between the germline ends. This CDR3 reads CASSLTGISGGNTIYF. CDR3 nucleotides: TGTGCCAGTAGCCTTACAGGGATTTCAGGAGGAAACACCATATATTTT.

J is TRBJ2-7 and V is TRBV27; D not certain. The V end was cut by 1 base, the J end by 6 bases, with 13 bases between. Per germline, CDR1 MNHEY and CDR2 SMNVEV (reference sequence). The CDR3 is 14 residues long. This chain's CDR3 is CASSLWIGGGEQYF. The CDR3 coding sequence is TGTGCCAGCAGTTTATGGATAGGCGGTGGCGAGCAGTACTTC.

This chain links TRBV27 with TRBJ1-2; a weak D match, TRBD1 (5 bases). CDR3 length: 14 amino acids. Germline lookup yields CDR1 MNHEY and CDR2 SMNVEV (reference sequence). Trimming cost V 5 bases and J 3 bases, with 13 bases left between them. The CDR3 coding sequence is TGTGCCAGCAGTCAGGGTGACAGACACTATGGCTACACCTTC. Amino acid sequence: CASSQGDRHYGYTF.

The chain is built from TRBV6-1 and TRBJ1-1, with a weak D call TRBD1 (6 bases). Germline CDR1 and CDR2: MNHNS and SASEGT. There are 16 residues in the CDR3. Trimming pared 3 bases from V and 7 bases from J, leaving 21 bases between. The CDR3 DNA is TGTGCCAGCAGTGACAACCCCGGGACATTCGATCGTGAAGCTTTCTTT. Its protein product is CASSDNPGTFDREAFF.

This sequence joins TRBV4-2 and TRBJ2-3; no reliable D call. The V end lost 4 bases, the J end lost 2 bases, and 13 bases lay between the germline ends. The germline gives CDR1 LGHNA, CDR2 YNFKEQ. The CDR3 extends over 15 amino acids. This CDR3 is CASSPGLENTDTQYF. As DNA, the CDR3 is TGTGCCAGCAGCCCCGGTCTAGAAAACACAGATACGCAGTATTTT.

J is TRBJ1-5 and V is TRBV6-1; possibly TRBD1 for D (5 bases). Per germline, CDR1 MNHNS and CDR2 SASEGT. Trimming left V 4 bases short and J 7 bases short, with 20 bases between. CDR3 length: 16 residues. This CDR3 is CASSVGAVSAGQPQHF. For the CDR3, the DNA is TGTGCCAGCAGTGTTGGGGCCGTGAGCGCCGGGCAGCCCCAGCATTTT.

This chain joins TRBV30 and TRBJ2-2; D is perhaps TRBD2 (5 bases). This CDR3 contains 14 residues. Trimming pared 1 base from V and 6 bases from J, leaving 12 bases between. The germline CDR1 and CDR2 sequences are GTSNPN and SVGIG (reference sequence). CDR3 region: CAWSAGIRAGELFF. As DNA, the CDR3 is TGTGCCTGGAGTGCGGGGATTAGGGCCGGGGAGCTGTTTTTT. The whole variable domain, filled in from reference TRBV30 and TRBJ2-2, reads SQTIHQWPATLVQPVGSPLSLECTVEGTSNPNLYWYRQAAGRGLQLLFYSVGIGQISSEVPQNLSASRPQDRQFILSSKKLLLSDSGFYLCAWSAGIRAGELFFGEGSRLTVL.

The chain links TRBV29-1 to TRBJ1-1, with TRBD1 matching over 7 bases. The CDR3 covers 12 residues. The J segment lost 2 bases and the V segment lost 6 bases, leaving 3 bases of the junction unmatched. Per the germline V gene, CDR1 is SQVTM and CDR2 is ANQGSEA. In DNA form, the CDR3 reads TGCAGCGTCCGGGACAGCAACACTGAAGCTTTCTTT. This gives the protein CSVRDSNTEAFF. Drawing the rest from reference TRBV29-1 and TRBJ1-1, the complete variable domain is SAVISQKPSRDICQRGTSLTIQCQVDSQVTMMFWYRQQPGQSLTLIATANQGSEATYESGFVIDKFPISRPNLTFSTLTVSNMSPEDSSIYLCSVRDSNTEAFFGQGTRLTVV.

The chain couples TRBV7-3 to TRBJ2-2; tentative D call: TRBD1 (6 bases). Germline V gene sequence: CDR1 SGHTA, CDR2 FQGTGA. V was trimmed by 10 bases and J by 7 bases, leaving 13 bases between them. The CDR3 totals 12 residues. The CDR3 coding sequence is TGTGCCACGAAGGGGGTTGGCGGGGAGCTGTTTTTT. This sequence encodes CATKGVGGELFF.

The rearrangement uses TRBV10-3 and TRBJ2-7, with D tentatively TRBD2 (6 bases). The V end was cut by 6 bases, the J end by 9 bases, with 12 bases between. Germline loops: CDR1 ENHRY, CDR2 SYGVKD. The CDR3 is made up of 11 amino acids. The CDR3 region is CAIRGGPRQYF. CDR3 DNA: TGTGCCATCAGGGGGGGACCCCGGCAGTACTTC.

This sequence joins TRBV4-2 and TRBJ2-5; 10 bases match TRBD2. The assigned J gene may be wrong: the sequence end matches TRBJ2-7 better. This CDR3 comprises 15 residues. CDR1 is LGHNA and CDR2 is YNFKEQ in the germline V gene. The CDR3 nucleotides read TGTGCCAGCAGCCAGTTACTAGCGGGGCACCACGAGCAGTACTTC. It is translated as CASSQLLAGHHEQYF.

The J gene is TRBJ1-1, the V gene TRBV4-1; 7 positions match TRBD1. V shed 4 bases and J 10 bases; nucleotides not matched to a gene: 6. This CDR3 has 12 amino acids. Germline V gene sequence: CDR1 MGHRA, CDR2 YSYEKL. The DNA of the CDR3 is TGCGCCAGCAGCCTCCGACAGGGCAGAGCTTTCTTT. It codes for CASSLRQGRAFF.

The chain employs TRBV6-1 and TRBJ1-3, with TRBD1 matching over 10 bases. The CDR3 sequence is 15 residues long. CDR1 MNHNS and CDR2 SASEGT come from the germline V gene. V gave up 6 bases and J gave up 7 bases; unmatched junction bases: 9. The CDR3 DNA reads as TGTGCCAGCAGCGACAGGGGGCCCCTGCCGAACACCATATATTTT. Protein: CASSDRGPLPNTIYF.

V is TRBV2 and J is TRBJ2-7; D not certain. The germline V and J ends were trimmed by 7 bases and 5 bases, with 6 bases remaining between them. The CDR3 contains 10 residues. CDR1 is SNHLY, CDR2 FYNNEI, per germline. The CDR3 is CASKLNEQYF. The CDR3 nucleotides are TGTGCCAGCAAACTCAACGAGCAGTACTTC.

V is TRBV6-1 and J is TRBJ1-1, with TRBD1 matching 10 bases. The V and J ends lost 6 bases and 4 bases, in that order; junction bases with no gene match: 8. Germline lookup yields CDR1 MNHNS and CDR2 SASEGT. The length of the CDR3 is 15 residues. The CDR3 sequence is CASRWDRGSSTEAFF. The DNA for the CDR3 is TGTGCCAGCAGATGGGACAGGGGTTCGAGCACTGAAGCTTTCTTT.

V gene TRBV7-2 combines with J gene TRBJ2-5; 7 nucleotides agree with TRBD2. This CDR3 spans 17 amino acids. The V gene's germline CDR1 is SGHTA and CDR2 FQGNSA. Trimming at V came to 4 bases and at J to 2 bases, leaving 13 bases not matched to a gene. CDR3 residues: CASSSERGPLEQETQYF. CDR3 nucleotides: TGTGCCAGCAGCTCGGAGCGGGGACCCCTTGAGCAAGAGACCCAGTACTTC.